This T cell receptor (beta chain) appears in the sequencing data of a study of T cell changes during pregnancy in multiple sclerosis. This clone occurred once. The table came from immunoSEQ multiplex PCR; TCRdb's copy has only in-frame clones and leaves some out. The sample lists tens of thousands of clones; almost 95% were seen once. The sequence was collected from a female donor with multiple sclerosis, enrolled in a pregnancy study. The source material was peripheral blood, sampled after pregnancy.

DNA of the CDR3: TGCGCCAGCAGCCACACTGTAGTTGAGGCCCAGTACTTC. Its protein is CASSHTVVEAQYF. V and J are TRBV4-3 and TRBJ2-5; D is ambiguous. This CDR3 spans 13 amino acids. Germline V CDR1 and CDR2: LGHNA, YSLEER. Trimming removed 3 bases from V and 9 bases from J, with 14 bases in between.